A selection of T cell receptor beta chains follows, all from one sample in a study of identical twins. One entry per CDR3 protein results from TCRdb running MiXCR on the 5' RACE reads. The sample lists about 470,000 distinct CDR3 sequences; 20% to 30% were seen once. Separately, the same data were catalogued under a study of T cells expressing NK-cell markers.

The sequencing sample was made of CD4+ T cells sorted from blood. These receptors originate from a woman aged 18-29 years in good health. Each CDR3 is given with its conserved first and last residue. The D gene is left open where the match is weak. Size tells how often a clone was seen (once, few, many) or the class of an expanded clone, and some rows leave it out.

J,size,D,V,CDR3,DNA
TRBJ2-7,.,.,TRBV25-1,CASSFHGRSYEQYF,TGTGCCAGCAGCTTCCATGGGAGGTCCTACGAGCAGTACTTC
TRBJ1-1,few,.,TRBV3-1,CASRSSGANTEAFF,TGTGCCAGCAGATCCTCAGGGGCGAACACTGAAGCTTTCTTT
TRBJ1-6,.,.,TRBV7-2,CASDLGGYNSPLHF,TGTGCCAGCGACCTAGGGGGGTATAATTCACCCCTCCACTTT
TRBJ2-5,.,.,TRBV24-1,CATSDRGETQYF,TGTGCCACCAGTGACAGGGGTGAGACCCAGTACTTC
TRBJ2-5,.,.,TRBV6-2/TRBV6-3,CASTQPRARGETQYF,TGTGCCAGCACCCAACCGAGGGCGAGGGGAGAGACCCAGTACTTC
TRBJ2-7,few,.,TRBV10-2,CASSVRIGTYEQYF,TGCGCCAGCAGTGTCCGGATTGGGACCTACGAGCAGTACTTC
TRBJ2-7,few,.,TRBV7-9,CASRPKTGKDYYEQYF,TGTGCCAGCAGACCCAAAACAGGGAAGGACTACTACGAGCAGTACTTC
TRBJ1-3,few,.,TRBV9,CASTSGGSISGNTIYF,TGTGCCAGCACTTCCGGGGGCAGTATCTCTGGAAACACCATATATTTT
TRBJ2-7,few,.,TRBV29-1,CSVEGTAYEQYF,TGCAGCGTTGAGGGCACCGCCTACGAGCAGTACTTC
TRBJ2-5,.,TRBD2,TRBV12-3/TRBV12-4,CASSFTSGFQETQYF,TGTGCCAGCAGTTTTACTAGCGGGTTCCAAGAGACCCAGTACTTC
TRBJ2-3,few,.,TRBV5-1,CASSLGVAGADTQYF,TGCGCCAGCAGCTTGGGAGTGGCAGGCGCAGATACGCAGTATTTT
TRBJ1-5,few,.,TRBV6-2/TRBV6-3,CASSYSDAGHQPQHF,TGTGCCAGCAGTTACTCAGACGCCGGGCATCAGCCCCAGCATTTT
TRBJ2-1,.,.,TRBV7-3,CASSPLPGGNNEQFF,TGTGCCAGCAGCCCCCTTCCGGGTGGGAACAATGAGCAGTTCTTC
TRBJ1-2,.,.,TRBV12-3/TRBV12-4,CASSLSTTPYGYTF,TGTGCCAGCAGTTTATCCACGACACCTTATGGCTACACCTTC
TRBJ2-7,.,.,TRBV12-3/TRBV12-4,CASGMHPASYEQYF,TGTGCCAGCGGTATGCATCCGGCGAGCTACGAGCAGTACTTC
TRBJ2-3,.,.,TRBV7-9,CASTNLFSTDTQYF,TGTGCCAGCACCAACCTCTTTAGCACAGATACGCAGTATTTT
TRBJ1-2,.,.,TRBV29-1,CSVYTYGYTF,TGCAGCGTTTATACTTATGGCTACACCTTC
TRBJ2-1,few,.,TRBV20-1,CSAAQWGHPNNEQFF,TGCAGTGCCGCCCAGTGGGGGCACCCAAACAATGAGCAGTTCTTC